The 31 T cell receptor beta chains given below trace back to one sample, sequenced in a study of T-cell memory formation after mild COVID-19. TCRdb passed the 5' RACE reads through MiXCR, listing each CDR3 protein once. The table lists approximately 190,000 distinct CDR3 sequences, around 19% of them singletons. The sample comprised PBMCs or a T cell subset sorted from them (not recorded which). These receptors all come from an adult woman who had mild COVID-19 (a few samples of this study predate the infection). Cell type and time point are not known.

This CDR3 reads CASSFWDGSNEQFF. CDR3 coding DNA: TGCGCCAGCAGCTTTTGGGATGGGAGCAATGAGCAGTTCTTC. This rearrangement joins TRBV5-1 to TRBJ2-1; maybe TRBD2 (5 bases). Per germline, CDR1 SGHRS and CDR2 YFSETQ. The ends were cut back, 2 bases at V and 6 bases at J, with 12 bases in the middle. The CDR3 sequence is 14 residues long.

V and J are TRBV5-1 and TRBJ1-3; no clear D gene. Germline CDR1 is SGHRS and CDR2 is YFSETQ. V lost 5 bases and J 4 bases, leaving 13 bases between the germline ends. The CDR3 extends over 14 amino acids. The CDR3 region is CASRTTFSGNTIYF. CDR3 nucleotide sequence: TGCGCCAGCAGGACCACCTTCTCAGGAAACACCATATATTTT.

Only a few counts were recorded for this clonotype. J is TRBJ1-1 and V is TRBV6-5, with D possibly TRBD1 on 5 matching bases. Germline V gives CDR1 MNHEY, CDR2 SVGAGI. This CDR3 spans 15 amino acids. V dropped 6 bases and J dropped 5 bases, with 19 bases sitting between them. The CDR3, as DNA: TGTGCCAGCAGACCCGGACACCCGCGGGTGACTGAAGCTTTCTTT. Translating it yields CASRPGHPRVTEAFF.

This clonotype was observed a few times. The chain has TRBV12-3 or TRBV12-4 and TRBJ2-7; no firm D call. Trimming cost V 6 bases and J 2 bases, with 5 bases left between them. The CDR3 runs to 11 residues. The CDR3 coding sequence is TGTGCCAGCAGGGGGACCTACGAGCAGTACTTC. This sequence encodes CASRGTYEQYF.

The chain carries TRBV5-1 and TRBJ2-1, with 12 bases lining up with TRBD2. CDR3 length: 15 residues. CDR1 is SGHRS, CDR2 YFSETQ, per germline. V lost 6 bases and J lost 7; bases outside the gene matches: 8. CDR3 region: CASNPTSGGKNEQFF. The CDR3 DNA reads TGCGCCAGCAACCCCACTAGCGGGGGGAAGAATGAGCAGTTCTTC.

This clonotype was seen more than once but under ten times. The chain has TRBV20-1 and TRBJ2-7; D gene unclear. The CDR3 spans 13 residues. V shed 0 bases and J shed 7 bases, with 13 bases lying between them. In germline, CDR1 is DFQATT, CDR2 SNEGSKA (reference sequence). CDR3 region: CSARDRLVREQYF. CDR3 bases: TGCAGTGCTAGAGATCGGCTAGTGAGGGAGCAGTACTTC.

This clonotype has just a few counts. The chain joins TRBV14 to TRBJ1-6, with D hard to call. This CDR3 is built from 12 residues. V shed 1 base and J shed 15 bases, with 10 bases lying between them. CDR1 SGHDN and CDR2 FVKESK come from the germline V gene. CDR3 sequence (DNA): TGTGCCAGCAGCCAAGCAAGGAAGAGCCTCCACTTT. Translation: CASSQARKSLHF.

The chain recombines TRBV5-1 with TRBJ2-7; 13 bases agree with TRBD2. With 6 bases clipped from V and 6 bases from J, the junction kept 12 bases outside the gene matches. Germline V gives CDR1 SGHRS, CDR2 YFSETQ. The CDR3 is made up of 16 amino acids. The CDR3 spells CASNQGLAGPGGEQYF. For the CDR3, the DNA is TGCGCCAGCAACCAGGGACTAGCGGGACCTGGAGGCGAGCAGTACTTC. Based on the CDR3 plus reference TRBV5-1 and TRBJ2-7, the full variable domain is KAGVTQTPRYLIKTRGQQVTLSCSPISGHRSVSWYQQTPGQGLQFLFEYFSETQRNKGNFPGRFSGRQFSNSRSEMNVSTLELGDSALYLCASNQGLAGPGGEQYFGPGTRLTVT.

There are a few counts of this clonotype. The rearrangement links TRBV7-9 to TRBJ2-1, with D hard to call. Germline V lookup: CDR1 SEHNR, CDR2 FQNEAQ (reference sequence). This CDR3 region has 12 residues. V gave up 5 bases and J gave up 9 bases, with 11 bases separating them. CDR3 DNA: TGTGCCAGCAGCACCGGGCTTAGTGAGCAGTTCTTC. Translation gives CASSTGLSEQFF. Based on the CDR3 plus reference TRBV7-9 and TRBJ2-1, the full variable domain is DTGVSQNPRHKITKRGQNVTFRCDPISEHNRLYWYRQTLGQGPEFLTYFQNEAQLEKSRLLSDRFSAERPKGSFSTLEIQRTEQGDSAMYLCASSTGLSEQFFGPGTRLTVL.

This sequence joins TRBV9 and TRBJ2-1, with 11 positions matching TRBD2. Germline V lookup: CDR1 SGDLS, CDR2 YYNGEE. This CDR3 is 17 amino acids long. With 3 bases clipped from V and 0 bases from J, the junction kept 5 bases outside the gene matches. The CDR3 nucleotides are TGTGCCAGCAGCGCGACTAGCGGGGTGTTCTCCTACAATGAGCAGTTCTTC. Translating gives CASSATSGVFSYNEQFF.

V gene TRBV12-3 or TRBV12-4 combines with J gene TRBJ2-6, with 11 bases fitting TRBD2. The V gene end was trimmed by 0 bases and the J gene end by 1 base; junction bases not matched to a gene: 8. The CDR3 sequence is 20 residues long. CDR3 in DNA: TGTGCCAGCAGTTTAGCGGCGTCTAGCGGGGGGTCTTCTGGGGCCAACGTCCTGACTTTC. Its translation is CASSLAASSGGSSGANVLTF.

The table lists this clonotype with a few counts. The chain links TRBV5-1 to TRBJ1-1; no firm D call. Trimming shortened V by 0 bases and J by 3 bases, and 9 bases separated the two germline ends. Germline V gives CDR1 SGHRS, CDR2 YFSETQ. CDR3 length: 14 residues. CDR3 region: CASSLGTTDTEAFF. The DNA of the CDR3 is TGCGCCAGCAGCTTGGGAACGACGGACACTGAAGCTTTCTTT. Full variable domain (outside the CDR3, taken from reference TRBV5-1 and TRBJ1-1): KAGVTQTPRYLIKTRGQQVTLSCSPISGHRSVSWYQQTPGQGLQFLFEYFSETQRNKGNFPGRFSGRQFSNSRSEMNVSTLELGDSALYLCASSLGTTDTEAFFGQGTRLTVV.

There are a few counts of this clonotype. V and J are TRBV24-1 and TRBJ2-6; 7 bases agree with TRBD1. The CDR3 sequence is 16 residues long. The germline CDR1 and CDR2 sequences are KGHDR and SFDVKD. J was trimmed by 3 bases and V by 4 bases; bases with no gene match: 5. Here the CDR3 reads CATSDPTGVGANVLTF. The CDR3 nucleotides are TGTGCCACCAGTGACCCCACAGGGGTTGGGGCCAACGTCCTGACTTTC.

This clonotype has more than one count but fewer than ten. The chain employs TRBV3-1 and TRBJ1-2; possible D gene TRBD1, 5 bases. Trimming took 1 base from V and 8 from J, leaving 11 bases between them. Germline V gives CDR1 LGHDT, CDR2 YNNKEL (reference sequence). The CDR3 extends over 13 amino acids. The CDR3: CASSQGRDRGYTF. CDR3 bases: TGTGCCAGCAGCCAAGGGAGGGACCGAGGCTACACCTTC.

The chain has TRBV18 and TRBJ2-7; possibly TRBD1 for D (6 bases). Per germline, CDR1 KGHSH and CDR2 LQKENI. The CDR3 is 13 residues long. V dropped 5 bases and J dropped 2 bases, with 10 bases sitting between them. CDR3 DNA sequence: TGTGCCAGCTCATCGGACAGCGCCTACGAGCAGTACTTC. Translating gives CASSSDSAYEQYF.

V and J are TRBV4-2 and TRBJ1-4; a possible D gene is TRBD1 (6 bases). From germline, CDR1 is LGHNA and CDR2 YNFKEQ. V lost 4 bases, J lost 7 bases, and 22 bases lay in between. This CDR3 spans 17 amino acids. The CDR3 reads CASSRGRADSVGEKLFF. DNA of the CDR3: TGTGCCAGCAGCCGAGGTAGAGCGGACAGCGTGGGTGAAAAACTGTTTTTT.

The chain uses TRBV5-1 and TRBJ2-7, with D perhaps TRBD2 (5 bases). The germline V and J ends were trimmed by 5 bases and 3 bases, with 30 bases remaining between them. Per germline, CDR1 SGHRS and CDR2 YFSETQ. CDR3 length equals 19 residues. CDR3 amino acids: CASSTWVQRRNLTNYEQYF. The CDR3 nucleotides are TGCGCCAGCAGTACTTGGGTACAGCGGCGTAACCTGACCAACTACGAGCAGTACTTC.

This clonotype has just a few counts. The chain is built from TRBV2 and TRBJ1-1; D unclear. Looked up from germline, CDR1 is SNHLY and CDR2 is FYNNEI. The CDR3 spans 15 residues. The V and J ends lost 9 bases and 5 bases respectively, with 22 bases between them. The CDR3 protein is CASTLNEGQGTEAFF. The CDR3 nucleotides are TGTGCCAGTACCCTGAATGAGGGCCAAGGAACTGAAGCTTTCTTT.

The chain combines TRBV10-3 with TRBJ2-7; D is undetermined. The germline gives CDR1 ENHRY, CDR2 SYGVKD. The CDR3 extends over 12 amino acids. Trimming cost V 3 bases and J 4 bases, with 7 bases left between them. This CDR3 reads CAISDRTYEQYF. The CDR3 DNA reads TGTGCCATCAGTGACCGAACATACGAGCAGTACTTC.

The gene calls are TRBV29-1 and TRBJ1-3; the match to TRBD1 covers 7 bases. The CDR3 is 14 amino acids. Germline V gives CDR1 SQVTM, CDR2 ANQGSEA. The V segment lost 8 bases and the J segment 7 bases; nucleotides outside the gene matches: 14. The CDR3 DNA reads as TGCAGCTATGGGACCGGGACAGACAAGAACACCATATATTTT. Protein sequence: CSYGTGTDKNTIYF.

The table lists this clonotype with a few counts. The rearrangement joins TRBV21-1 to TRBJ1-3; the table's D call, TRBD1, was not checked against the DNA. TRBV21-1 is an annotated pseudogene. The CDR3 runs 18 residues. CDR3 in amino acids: CASSKGRPMKNYGNTIYF. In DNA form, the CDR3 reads TGTGCCAGCAGCAAGGGGCGGCCGATGAAAAATTATGGAAACACCATATATTTT.

The CDR3 DNA reads as TGTGCCAGCAGGACGACAGGGGAGGGAGGCTATGGCTACACCTTC. Its protein is CASRTTGEGGYGYTF. The gene calls are TRBV2 and TRBJ1-2, with 8 bases matching TRBD1. J lost 4 bases, V lost 6 bases, and 10 bases had no gene match. The CDR3 consists of 15 residues. Looked up from germline, CDR1 is SNHLY and CDR2 is FYNNEI. Together with reference TRBV2 and TRBJ1-2, the CDR3 gives the full variable domain: EPEVTQTPSHQVTQMGQEVILRCVPISNHLYFYWYRQILGQKVEFLVSFYNNEISEKSEIFDDQFSVERPDGSNFTLKIRSTKLEDSAMYFCASRTTGEGGYGYTFGSGTRLTVV.

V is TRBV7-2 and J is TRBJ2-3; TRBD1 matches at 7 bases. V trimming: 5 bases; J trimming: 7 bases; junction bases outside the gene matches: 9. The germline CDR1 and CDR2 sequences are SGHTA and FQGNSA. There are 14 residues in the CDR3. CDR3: CASSPRTGPNTQYF. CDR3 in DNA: TGTGCCAGCAGCCCACGGACAGGCCCGAATACGCAGTATTTT.

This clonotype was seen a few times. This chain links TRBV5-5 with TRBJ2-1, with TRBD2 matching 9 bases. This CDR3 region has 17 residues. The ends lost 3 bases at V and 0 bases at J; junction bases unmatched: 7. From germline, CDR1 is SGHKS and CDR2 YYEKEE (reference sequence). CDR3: CASSSRLAASSYNEQFF. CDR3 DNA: TGTGCCAGCAGCTCCAGACTAGCGGCTAGCTCCTACAATGAGCAGTTCTTC.

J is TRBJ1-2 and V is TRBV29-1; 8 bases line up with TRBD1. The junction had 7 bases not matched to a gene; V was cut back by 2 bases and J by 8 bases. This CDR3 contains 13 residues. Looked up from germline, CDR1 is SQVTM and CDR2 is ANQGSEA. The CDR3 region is CSVELWDRRGYTF. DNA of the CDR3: TGCAGCGTTGAACTGTGGGACAGGAGGGGCTACACCTTC.

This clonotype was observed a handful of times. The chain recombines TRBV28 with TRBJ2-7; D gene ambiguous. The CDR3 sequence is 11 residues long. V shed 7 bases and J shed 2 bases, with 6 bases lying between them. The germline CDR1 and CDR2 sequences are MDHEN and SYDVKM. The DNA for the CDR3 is TGTGCCAGCAATAGGGCCTACGAGCAGTACTTC. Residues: CASNRAYEQYF.

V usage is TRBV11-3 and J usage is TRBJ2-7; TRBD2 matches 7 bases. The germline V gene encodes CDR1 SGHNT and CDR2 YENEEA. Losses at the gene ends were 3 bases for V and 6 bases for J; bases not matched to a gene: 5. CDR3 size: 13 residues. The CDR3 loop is CASSLRWEGEQYF. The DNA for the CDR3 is TGTGCCAGCAGCTTGCGCTGGGAGGGCGAGCAGTACTTC.

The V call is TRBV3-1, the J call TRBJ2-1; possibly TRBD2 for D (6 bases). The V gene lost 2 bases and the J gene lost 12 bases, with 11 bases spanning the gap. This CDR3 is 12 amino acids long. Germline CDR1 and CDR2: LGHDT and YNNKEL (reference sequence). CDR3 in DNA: TGTGCCAGCAGCCAATCGCCGGGACTGCAGTTCTTC. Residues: CASSQSPGLQFF.

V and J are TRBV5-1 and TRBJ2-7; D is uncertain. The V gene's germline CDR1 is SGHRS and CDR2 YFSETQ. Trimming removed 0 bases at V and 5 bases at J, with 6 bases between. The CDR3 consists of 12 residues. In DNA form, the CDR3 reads TGCGCCAGCAGCTTGGATCGGAACGAGCAGTACTTC. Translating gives CASSLDRNEQYF.

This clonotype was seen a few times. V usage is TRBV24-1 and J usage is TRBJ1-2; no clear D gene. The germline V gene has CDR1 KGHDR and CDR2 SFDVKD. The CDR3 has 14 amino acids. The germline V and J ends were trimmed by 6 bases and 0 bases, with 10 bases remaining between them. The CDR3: CATSPTPPNYGYTF. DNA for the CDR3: TGTGCCACCAGTCCGACACCTCCTAACTATGGCTACACCTTC.

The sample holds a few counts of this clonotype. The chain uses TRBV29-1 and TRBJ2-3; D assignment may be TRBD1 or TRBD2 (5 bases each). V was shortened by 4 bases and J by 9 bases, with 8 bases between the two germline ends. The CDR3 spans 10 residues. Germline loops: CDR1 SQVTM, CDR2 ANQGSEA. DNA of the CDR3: TGCAGCGTTGGGGGGATCACGCAGTATTTT. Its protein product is CSVGGITQYF.